These 10 T cell receptor beta chains were all obtained from the same sample, sequenced in a study of CD8+ T cells in alopecia areata. As the sequencing template, cDNA was produced by extracting RNA and reverse transcribing it. The data were produced by immunoSEQ multiplex PCR, yet TCRdb's version contains in-frame clones alone and is incomplete. The sample has around 100,000 clones, 85% to 90% seen once; the top ten hold around 10%. Treatment here: oral pan-JAK inhibitor, 5-10 mg twice daily. Sequenced here: CD8+ T cells sorted from blood, sampled around week 31, from a patient treated with tofacitinib. These receptors were obtained from a human donor with alopecia areata.

In this sample, this clone turned up once. The rearrangement links TRBV30 to TRBJ2-2; D uncertain. V lost 6 bases to trimming and J lost 0 bases, with 11 bases between them. There are 14 residues in the CDR3. Per the germline V gene, CDR1 is GTSNPN and CDR2 is SVGIG (reference sequence). The CDR3 region has the DNA TGTGCCTGCTTTCCGGGCCCGAACACCGGGGAGCTGTTTTTT. Its protein product is CACFPGPNTGELFF.

V usage is TRBV4-2 and J usage is TRBJ2-1; D might be TRBD2 (7 bases). This CDR3 region has 16 residues. Trimming removed 3 bases at V and 8 bases at J, with 20 bases between. Germline V CDR1 and CDR2: LGHNA, YNFKEQ. Here the CDR3 DNA reads TGTGCCAGCAGCCACCCTGAGGCGGGGGCCCTTGATGAGCAGTTCTTC. It encodes CASSHPEAGALDEQFF.

The genes are TRBV6-5 and TRBJ1-5; 8 bases agree with TRBD1. The germline gives CDR1 MNHEY, CDR2 SVGAGI. This CDR3 has 15 residues. V was pared by 6 bases and J by 1 base, with 5 bases of the junction left unmatched. In DNA, the CDR3 is TGTGCCAGCAGGCTTGGGACAGGAAGCAATCAGCCCCAGCATTTT. It yields the protein CASRLGTGSNQPQHF.

The V call is TRBV29-1, the J call TRBJ2-2; D unresolved. Germline assignment: CDR1 SQVTM and CDR2 ANQGSEA. The V end was cut by 4 bases, the J end by 6 bases, with 9 bases between. This CDR3 spans 12 amino acids. The DNA of the CDR3 is TGCAGCGTTGTCAAGGGATCCGGGGAGCTGTTTTTT. Protein product: CSVVKGSGELFF.

This clone was seen only once. The genes are TRBV5-1 and TRBJ1-1, with unresolved D. Germline CDR1 SGHRS, CDR2 YFSETQ. This CDR3 region has 13 residues. V lost 4 bases to trimming and J lost 7 bases, with 14 bases between them. CDR3 nucleotide sequence: TGCGCCAGCAGCGCAGACTCAGTGATTGAAGCTTTCTTT. Translating it yields CASSADSVIEAFF.

This clone was recorded only once. The chain employs TRBV21-1 and TRBJ2-7. TRBV21-1 is an annotated pseudogene. The CDR3 sequence is 16 residues long. CDR3 residues: CASSNPGQNPSYEQYF. The DNA of the CDR3 is TGTGCCAGCAGCAACCCTGGGCAGAATCCTAGCTACGAGCAGTACTTC.

The chain has TRBV7-9 and TRBJ2-2, with 8 bases identical to TRBD1. After removal of 1 base from V and 6 bases from J, the junction contained 7 bases not matched to a gene. CDR3 length equals 16 residues. Germline V gene data show CDR1 as SEHNR and CDR2 as FQNEAQ (reference sequence). CDR3 DNA: TGTGCCAGCAGCTTAGGGCCCAGGGGGCGCCCCGGGGAGCTGTTTTTT. Its translation is CASSLGPRGRPGELFF.

V is TRBV5-4 and J is TRBJ2-7, with TRBD1 matching over 7 bases. Looked up from germline, CDR1 is SGHNT and CDR2 is YYREEE (reference sequence). Trimming cost V 4 bases and J 7 bases; bases outside gene matches: 8. The CDR3 covers 13 residues. The CDR3 sequence is CASSTGQEEEQYF. CDR3 sequence (DNA): TGTGCCAGCAGCACAGGACAGGAAGAAGAGCAGTACTTC.

In DNA, the CDR3 is TGTGCCAGCAGCCATCCAGGGTCAGATACGCAGTATTTT. Its translation: CASSHPGSDTQYF. V usage is TRBV7-9 and J usage is TRBJ2-3; D may be TRBD1 (5 bases). In germline, CDR1 is SEHNR, CDR2 FQNEAQ (reference sequence). The CDR3 consists of 13 residues. Trimming took off 5 bases at V and 4 bases at J, with 10 bases between the two ends.

The chain couples TRBV27 to TRBJ2-2; a possible D gene is TRBD1 (6 bases). This CDR3 has 12 residues. The germline V gene encodes CDR1 MNHEY and CDR2 SMNVEV (reference sequence). Trimming pared 8 bases from V and 6 bases from J, leaving 10 bases between. The CDR3 loop is CASHSGAGELFF. CDR3 sequence (DNA): TGTGCCAGCCACTCAGGGGCCGGGGAGCTGTTTTTT.